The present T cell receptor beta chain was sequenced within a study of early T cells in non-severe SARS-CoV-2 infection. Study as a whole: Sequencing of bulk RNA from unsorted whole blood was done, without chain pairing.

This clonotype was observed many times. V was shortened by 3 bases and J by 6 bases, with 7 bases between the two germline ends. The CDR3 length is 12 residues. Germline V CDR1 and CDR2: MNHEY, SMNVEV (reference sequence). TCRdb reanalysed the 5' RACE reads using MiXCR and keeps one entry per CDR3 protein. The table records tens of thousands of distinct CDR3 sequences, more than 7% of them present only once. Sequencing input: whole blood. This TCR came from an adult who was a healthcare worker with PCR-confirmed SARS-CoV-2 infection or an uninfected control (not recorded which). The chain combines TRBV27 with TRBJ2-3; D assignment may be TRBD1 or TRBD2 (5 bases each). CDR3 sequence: CASSFGGDTQYF. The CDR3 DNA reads TGTGCCAGCAGTTTTGGGGGTGATACGCAGTATTTT.